Listed here are 21 T cell receptor beta chains from one sample, sequenced in a study of regulatory T cells in long-lasting Graves disease (dated by TCRdb to the early 2020s). The time point label on this specimen signifies: newly diagnosed GD, antithyroid drugs for less than 3 months. For both TCR sequencing and RNA sequencing, RNA was extracted from PBMCs using TRIzol. The library was prepared using multiplex PCR. The sequencer was an Illumina HiSeq 4000. CDR3 regions were amplified by Arm-PCR with iRepertoire HTBI primers to construct TCR beta libraries. Through fastp at Q25 and MiXCR, TCRdb rebuilt clones from the public reads, retaining in-frame beta chains. CDR3 protein duplicates are merged, each entry listing the most common genes and DNA. Within this sample are more than 300,000 distinct CDR3 sequences, with about a sixth of them counted one time only. 20% of the sample goes to the ten largest clones.

These data were also reused for a study on T cells in Graves' hyperthyroidism and ophthalmopathy.

The specimen was peripheral blood mononuclear cells (PBMCs), collected at new diagnosis, from a patient treated with antithyroid drugs. Source of these receptors: a woman aged 18-30 years with Graves disease. Donor details come from another sample of the same person, matched by shared clones.

The rearrangement uses TRBV6-1 and TRBJ1-5; D is perhaps TRBD1 (5 bases). Germline V lookup: CDR1 MNHNS, CDR2 SASEGT. With 5 bases removed from V and 7 bases from J, the gap between germline ends came to 18 bases. The CDR3 covers 15 residues. The CDR3 protein is CASSPTGGSWQPQHF. For the CDR3, the DNA is TGTGCCAGCAGTCCCACAGGTGGTTCTTGGCAGCCCCAGCATTTT.

At least ten counts were recorded for this clonotype. This chain uses TRBV2 with TRBJ2-1; D possibly corresponds to TRBD1 (6 bases). The ends were cut back, 5 bases at V and 0 bases at J, with 14 bases in the middle. The CDR3 runs 16 residues. In germline, CDR1 is SNHLY, CDR2 FYNNEI. This chain's CDR3 is CASSTGIPYSYNEQFF. DNA of the CDR3: TGTGCCAGCAGTACAGGGATCCCCTACTCCTACAATGAGCAGTTCTTC.

This clonotype was observed a few times. The J gene is TRBJ1-2, the V gene TRBV4-1, with no clear D. V was pared by 0 bases and J by 3 bases, with 14 bases between. CDR1 and CDR2 (germline): MGHRA, YSYEKL. The CDR3 has 16 amino acids. In DNA, the CDR3 is TGCGCCAGCAGCCAAGATCTTCGGCCCCGTGACTATGGCTACACCTTC. Amino acids: CASSQDLRPRDYGYTF.

The CDR3 DNA is TGTGCCAGCAGTTACTCGTACAGAAAAGAGACCCAGTACTTC. Protein sequence: CASSYSYRKETQYF. The V and J genes are TRBV6-5 and TRBJ2-5; D remains unclear. CDR3 length equals 14 residues. Germline V gene lookup returns CDR1 MNHEY and CDR2 SVGAGI. Trimming took 0 bases from V and 3 from J, leaving 8 bases between them.

This rearrangement joins TRBV28 to TRBJ1-6; possible D gene TRBD1, 6 bases. CDR1 and CDR2 from the germline V gene are MDHEN and SYDVKM. The CDR3 totals 13 residues. With 2 bases removed from V and 9 bases from J, the gap between germline ends came to 8 bases. CDR3 nucleotide sequence: TGTGCCAGCAGTTTACAGGGGTTTTCACCCCTCCACTTT. As protein: CASSLQGFSPLHF.

The V and J genes are TRBV11-2 and TRBJ2-1, with 9 bases lining up with TRBD2. The CDR3 is made up of 15 amino acids. Germline CDR1 reads SGHAT; CDR2 reads FQNNGV. Trimming removed 6 bases from V and 3 bases from J; junction bases left unmatched: 6. The CDR3 is CASRYSGRIYNEQFF. CDR3 in DNA: TGTGCCAGCAGGTATAGCGGGAGAATCTACAATGAGCAGTTCTTC.

This clonotype has ten or more counts. This sequence joins TRBV12-3 or TRBV12-4 and TRBJ2-2; maybe TRBD2 (6 bases). V lost 3 bases to trimming and J lost 7 bases, with 15 bases between them. CDR3 length equals 15 residues. The CDR3 is CASSFRGSGNGELFF. The CDR3 DNA follows: TGTGCCAGCAGTTTCCGGGGGAGTGGTAACGGGGAGCTGTTTTTT.

This clonotype occurred many times. This sequence joins TRBV20-1 and TRBJ2-7; 11 bases are shared with TRBD2. The CDR3 length is 15 residues. Germline values: CDR1 DFQATT, CDR2 SNEGSKA (reference sequence). V shed 2 bases and J 5 bases; nucleotides not matched to a gene: 8. CDR3: CSARSGTSGGNEQYF. CDR3 nucleotide sequence: TGCAGTGCTAGATCTGGGACTAGCGGAGGAAACGAGCAGTACTTC.

This clonotype was counted many times. The rearrangement uses TRBV5-1 and TRBJ2-1, with 10 bases fitting TRBD2. The germline V gene has CDR1 SGHRS and CDR2 YFSETQ. CDR3 length equals 13 residues. Trimming at V came to 5 bases and at J to 10 bases, leaving 6 bases not matched to a gene. The CDR3 coding sequence is TGCGCCAGCAGGACTAGCGGGTCAGGGGAGCAGTTCTTC. Translated, it gives CASRTSGSGEQFF.

This clonotype showed up many times. This chain joins TRBV6-1 and TRBJ2-3; possible D gene TRBD2, 6 bases. Trimming shortened V by 4 bases and J by 0 bases, and 8 bases separated the two germline ends. The CDR3 covers 14 residues. CDR1 is MNHNS, CDR2 SASEGT, per germline. The CDR3 protein is CASSASGSTDTQYF. The CDR3, as DNA: TGTGCCAGCAGTGCCAGCGGGAGCACAGATACGCAGTATTTT.

V gene TRBV19 combines with J gene TRBJ2-7; maybe TRBD1 (6 bases). The ends were cut back, 7 bases at V and 2 bases at J, with 18 bases in the middle. Germline CDR1 LNHDA, CDR2 SQIVND (reference sequence). The CDR3 has 15 residues. The CDR3: CASTLGRQGTYEQYF. The CDR3 DNA reads TGTGCCAGTACCCTCGGTCGGCAGGGGACCTACGAGCAGTACTTC.

The V call is TRBV29-1, the J call TRBJ2-1; D is perhaps TRBD2 (6 bases). The CDR3 covers 12 residues. Germline values: CDR1 SQVTM, CDR2 ANQGSEA. V lost 4 bases, J lost 12 bases, and 16 bases lay in between. Here the CDR3 reads CSVGLGSLLQFF. CDR3 in DNA: TGCAGCGTTGGACTAGGCTCCCTTTTGCAGTTCTTC.

This clonotype was observed a handful of times. V and J are TRBV6-2 or TRBV6-3 and TRBJ2-1; D may correspond to TRBD1 or TRBD2 (5 bases each). The CDR3 is 13 residues long. The germline V and J ends were trimmed by 1 base and 5 bases, with 6 bases remaining between them. The germline gives CDR1 MNHEY, CDR2 SVGEGT. CDR3 sequence (DNA): TGTGCCAGCAGTTACTTGGGACACAATGAGCAGTTCTTC. Translating gives CASSYLGHNEQFF.

V usage is TRBV28 and J usage is TRBJ1-1; tentative D call: TRBD1 (6 bases). CDR3 size: 14 residues. V lost 7 bases to trimming and J lost 0 bases, with 12 bases between them. From germline, CDR1 is MDHEN and CDR2 SYDVKM. CDR3 loop: CASKGGPLNTEAFF. As DNA, the CDR3 is TGTGCCAGCAAGGGGGGCCCATTGAACACTGAAGCTTTCTTT.

This chain joins TRBV29-1 and TRBJ2-6; a possible D gene is TRBD2 (6 bases). There are 14 residues in the CDR3. The germline CDR1 and CDR2 sequences are SQVTM and ANQGSEA. The V end was cut by 6 bases, the J end by 0 bases, with 9 bases between. Here the CDR3 DNA reads TGCAGCGTCGGGACTGGCTCTGGGGCCAACGTCCTGACTTTC. Translation gives CSVGTGSGANVLTF.

This clonotype was observed at least ten times. The chain carries TRBV20-1 and TRBJ2-5, with D uncertain. Germline CDR1 is DFQATT and CDR2 is SNEGSKA (reference sequence). This CDR3 is built from 11 residues. With 0 bases removed from V and 7 bases from J, the gap between germline ends came to 6 bases. The CDR3 DNA reads TGCAGTGCTAGAGATCTGGTGACCCAGTACTTC. Encoded protein: CSARDLVTQYF.

This chain connects TRBV20-1 to TRBJ2-5; possible D gene TRBD1, 6 bases. CDR3 size: 14 residues. V was shortened by 5 bases and J by 2 bases, with 15 bases between the two germline ends. From germline, CDR1 is DFQATT and CDR2 SNEGSKA (reference sequence). As DNA, the CDR3 is TGCAGTGCTCTCCCGGGACAAGTTCAAGAGACCCAGTACTTC. The encoded protein is CSALPGQVQETQYF.

This clonotype came up many times. The chain combines TRBV12-3 or TRBV12-4 with TRBJ1-2; tentative D call: TRBD1 (6 bases). The CDR3 consists of 15 residues. The V end was cut by 6 bases, the J end by 3 bases, with 17 bases between. This chain's CDR3 is CASSPDSNLYYGYTF. CDR3 bases: TGTGCCAGCAGCCCGGACAGTAACCTTTACTATGGCTACACCTTC.

This clonotype has just a few counts. This CDR3 is CASSLAATTGKTEAFF. CDR3 sequence (DNA): TGCGCCAGCAGCTTGGCGGCAACTACAGGGAAGACTGAAGCTTTCTTT. The gene calls are TRBV5-1 and TRBJ1-1; TRBD1 might be the D (6 bases). The V and J ends lost 0 bases and 5 bases respectively, with 17 bases between them. CDR1 is SGHRS, CDR2 YFSETQ, per germline. The length of the CDR3 is 16 residues. Using reference TRBV5-1 and TRBJ1-1 for the parts outside the CDR3, the full variable domain is KAGVTQTPRYLIKTRGQQVTLSCSPISGHRSVSWYQQTPGQGLQFLFEYFSETQRNKGNFPGRFSGRQFSNSRSEMNVSTLELGDSALYLCASSLAATTGKTEAFFGQGTRLTVV.

Remarks on this clonotype: This may stem from a read error, because a much larger clone lies one nucleotide away. This sequence joins TRBV6-1 and TRBJ2-7, with TRBD1 matching over 7 bases. CDR1 and CDR2 (germline): MNHNS, SASEGT. The CDR3 consists of 12 residues. The CDR3 region has the DNA TGTGCCAACAGTCCCGCAGGGGGCGAGCAGTACTTC. Protein: CANSPAGGEQYF.

This clonotype showed up many times. At one boundary the junction diverges from the germline segment, which might be a read error. This chain connects TRBV28 to TRBJ2-1; a possible D gene is TRBD2 (5 bases). The CDR3 is 15 residues long. Germline-derived CDR1 and CDR2 are MDHEN and SYDVKM. This CDR3 reads CASSPSGNSYNEQLF. The CDR3 DNA reads as TGTGCCAGCAGTCCCAGCGGCAACTCCTACAATGAGCAGCTCTTC.